The clone carrying this T cell receptor (beta chain) was detected ten times or more. The antigen is undetermined. By 5'RACE template switching, TCR cDNA was produced, with a universal primer site and UMIs added in the process. TCRdb analysed the 5' RACE reads with MiXCR anew, one entry per CDR3 protein. The table has around 550,000 distinct CDR3 sequences, 15% to 20% seen once; the top ten hold 13% to 15%. The sample belongs to a study of T cells after yellow fever vaccination. Notes on the study in general: The CD4 and CD8 compartments had a small share of their clonotypes in common. Peak timing came faster in the weaker secondary response, day 5 versus 15. Most primary-vaccination clones recurred post-booster (just under 98% CD4, 88% CD8).

V lost 4 bases to trimming and J lost 2 bases, with 21 bases between them. CDR1 is MDHEN and CDR2 is SYDVKM in the germline V gene. This CDR3 is 18 amino acids long. The receptor was isolated from a man aged 25 to 45 who received the YFV17D yellow fever vaccine. This chain connects TRBV28 to TRBJ2-1; weak D call: TRBD1 (6 bases). Sequences were derived from PBMCs, sampled 15 days after the yellow fever booster vaccination. The CDR3 DNA reads TGTGCCAGCAGTTCCATCCTGGCCCTCACAGGGCCCTACAATGAGCAGTTCTTC. As protein: CASSSILALTGPYNEQFF. The full variable domain, its missing parts supplied by reference TRBV28 and TRBJ2-1, is DVKVTQSSRYLVKRTGEKVFLECVQDMDHENMFWYRQDPGLGLRLIYFSYDVKMKEKGDIPEGYSVSREKKERFSLILESASTNQTSMYLCASSSILALTGPYNEQFFGPGTRLTVL.